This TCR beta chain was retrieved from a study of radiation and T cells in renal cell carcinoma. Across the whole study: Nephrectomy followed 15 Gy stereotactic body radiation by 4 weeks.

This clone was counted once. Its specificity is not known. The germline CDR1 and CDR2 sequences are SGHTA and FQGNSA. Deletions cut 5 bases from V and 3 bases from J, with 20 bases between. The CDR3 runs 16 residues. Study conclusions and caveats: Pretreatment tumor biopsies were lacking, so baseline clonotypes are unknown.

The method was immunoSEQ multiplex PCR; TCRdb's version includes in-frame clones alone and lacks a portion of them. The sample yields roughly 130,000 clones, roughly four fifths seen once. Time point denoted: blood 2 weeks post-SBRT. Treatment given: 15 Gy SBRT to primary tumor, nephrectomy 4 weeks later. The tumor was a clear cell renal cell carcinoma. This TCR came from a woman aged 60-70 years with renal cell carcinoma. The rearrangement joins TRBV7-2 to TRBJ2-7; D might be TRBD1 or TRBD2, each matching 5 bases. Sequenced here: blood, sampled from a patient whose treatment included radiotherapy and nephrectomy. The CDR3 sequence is CASSVGRPRSIYEQYF. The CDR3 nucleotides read TGTGCCAGCAGCGTGGGACGTCCCCGTTCGATCTACGAGCAGTACTTC.